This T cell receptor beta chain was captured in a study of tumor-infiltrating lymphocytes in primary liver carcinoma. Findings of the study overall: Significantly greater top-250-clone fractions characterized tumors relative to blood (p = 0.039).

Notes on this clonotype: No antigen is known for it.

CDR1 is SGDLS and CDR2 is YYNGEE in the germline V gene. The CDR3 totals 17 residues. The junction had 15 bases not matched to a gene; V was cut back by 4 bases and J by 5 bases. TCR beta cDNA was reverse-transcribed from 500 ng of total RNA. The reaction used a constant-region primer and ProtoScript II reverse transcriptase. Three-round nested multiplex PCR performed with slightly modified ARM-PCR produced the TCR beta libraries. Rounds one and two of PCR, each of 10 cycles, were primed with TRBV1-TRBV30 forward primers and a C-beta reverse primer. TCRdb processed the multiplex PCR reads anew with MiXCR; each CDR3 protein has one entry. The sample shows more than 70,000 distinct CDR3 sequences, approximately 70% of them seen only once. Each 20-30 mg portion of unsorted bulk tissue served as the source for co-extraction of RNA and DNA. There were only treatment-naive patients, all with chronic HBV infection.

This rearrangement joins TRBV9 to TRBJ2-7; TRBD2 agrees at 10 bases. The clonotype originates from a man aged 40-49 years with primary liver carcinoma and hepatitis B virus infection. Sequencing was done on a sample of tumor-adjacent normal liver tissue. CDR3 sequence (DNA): TGTGCCAGCAGCCCCGGGCTAGCGGGGGTATCATCCCACGAGCAGTACTTC. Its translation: CASSPGLAGVSSHEQYF.